This is a list of T cell receptor beta chains from one sample in a study of T cells in Graves' hyperthyroidism and ophthalmopathy. TCRdb ran MiXCR on the multiplex PCR reads and lists one entry per CDR3 protein. The table includes about 640,000 distinct CDR3 sequences, 20% to 25% detected once. The specimen was blood. These receptors were collected from a man aged 25-45 years with Graves' ophthalmopathy. The CDR3 runs from the conserved cysteine through the conserved F or W. The D gene is left open where the match is weak. The listing skips clone size in some rows; elsewhere it reads once, few, many or a size class.

clone size	V gene	D gene	J gene	CDR3 DNA	CDR3 protein
-	TRBV6-8	-	TRBJ1-2	TGTGCCAGCGGTAGTGGGAGTAACTATGGCTACACCTTC	CASGSGSNYGYTF
-	TRBV6-1	TRBD1	TRBJ1-1	TGTGCCTCCTTTCAGACAGGGAGGGCTGAAGCTTTCTTT	CASFQTGRAEAFF
many	TRBV12-3/TRBV12-4	-	TRBJ1-5	TGTGCCAGCAGTTTCGGACAGACCCAGCATTTT	CASSFGQTQHF
-	TRBV30	-	TRBJ2-7	TGTGCCTGGAACGGGGACATAAGCTCCTACGAGCAGTACTTC	CAWNGDISSYEQYF
few	TRBV6-2/TRBV6-3	TRBD1	TRBJ1-5	TGTGCCAGCACCAGGGGGGAGGGGAACAATCAGCCCCAGCATTTT	CASTRGEGNNQPQHF
many	TRBV12-3/TRBV12-4	-	TRBJ1-1	TGTGCCAGCAGTTTATCCAACTCGTACACTGAAGCTTTCTTT	CASSLSNSYTEAFF
many	TRBV3-1	-	TRBJ2-7	TGTGCCAGCAGCCAAGGCTTAGTCGGGAAGCCCCTCCACGAGCAGTACTTC	CASSQGLVGKPLHEQYF
few	TRBV7-8	TRBD2	TRBJ2-2	TGTGCCAGCAGGACACTAGCGGGAGGGCCGTCCGGGGAGCTGTTTTTT	CASRTLAGGPSGELFF
many	TRBV6-1	TRBD1	TRBJ1-2	TGTGCCAGCACTAAAGGGGACAGGGCGTCTGGCTACACCTTC	CASTKGDRASGYTF
many	TRBV28	TRBD1	TRBJ2-7	TGTGCCAGCAGTTTAACTGGGACAGTCTACGAGCAGTACTTC	CASSLTGTVYEQYF
few	TRBV6-1	-	TRBJ2-7	TGTGCCAGCAGTGAAAACGCGGCGGGAAGCTCCTACGAGCAGTACTTC	CASSENAAGSSYEQYF
-	TRBV7-2	-	TRBJ2-1	TGTGCCAGCAGTTTATTGGTCCGGGGGCGCAATGAGCAGTTCTTC	CASSLLVRGRNEQFF
few	TRBV11-2	-	TRBJ2-7	TGTGCCAGCCGGACCCCCGAGGTTTACGAGCAGTACTTC	CASRTPEVYEQYF
-	TRBV19	-	TRBJ2-1	TGTGCCAGTAGTATTCGACAGGTAGGAAATGAGCAGTTCTTC	CASSIRQVGNEQFF
-	TRBV10-1	-	TRBJ1-2	TGCGCCAGCAGGAATTACGGGGACTATGGCTACACCTTC	CASRNYGDYGYTF
-	TRBV10-3	-	TRBJ2-5	TGTGCCATCAGTGAGTCGAGGTTGGGGGGCCAAGAGACCCAGTACTTC	CAISESRLGGQETQYF
few	TRBV10-3	-	TRBJ1-1	TGTGCAAGCAGAGGAGAGGGTCCTGAAGCTTTCTTT	CASRGEGPEAFF
many	TRBV12-3/TRBV12-4	TRBD1	TRBJ1-5	TGTGCCAGCAGCCCAAACAGGGGCGATCAGCCCCAGCATTTT	CASSPNRGDQPQHF
-	TRBV19	-	TRBJ1-1	TGTGCCAGTAGTATAAAGGACCAGGACACTGAAGCTTTCTTT	CASSIKDQDTEAFF
few	TRBV6-1	TRBD1	TRBJ2-7	TGTGCCAGCAGTTCCGACAGGGGTCGGAACGAGCAGTACTTC	CASSSDRGRNEQYF
few	TRBV5-6	-	TRBJ2-7	TGTGCCAGCAGCTTGGATGGCAGAGGGGCCTACGAGCAGTACTTC	CASSLDGRGAYEQYF
many	TRBV11-2	-	TRBJ2-1	TGTGCCAGCAACCTTGTTGGGGGAGTCAATGAGCAGTTCTTC	CASNLVGGVNEQFF
-	TRBV20-1	-	TRBJ1-4	TGCAGTGCTAGGAATACAGGATTTGAAAAACTGTTTTTT	CSARNTGFEKLFF
many	TRBV7-8	TRBD1	TRBJ1-5	TGTGCCAGCAGCGGAGGGACAGGGCAACATCAGCCCCAGCATTTT	CASSGGTGQHQPQHF
few	TRBV29-1	-	TRBJ2-1	TGCAGCGTTGGGGGTTACAATGAGCAGTTCTTC	CSVGGYNEQFF
few	TRBV30	-	TRBJ2-2	TGTGCCTGGAGTGTACTAGGGGACCCCGATTTCGGGGAGCTGTTTTTT	CAWSVLGDPDFGELFF
few	TRBV20-1	TRBD2	TRBJ2-1	TGCAGTGCTAGATATAGCGGGAGTAGGGGGAATGAGCAGTTCTTC	CSARYSGSRGNEQFF
-	TRBV30	-	TRBJ1-5	TGTGCCCGCCCTGTTCCGTTGGGCGACAGGCGACTTAGCAATCAGCCCCAGCATTTT	CARPVPLGDRRLSNQPQHF
few	TRBV9	TRBD2	TRBJ2-5	TGTGCCAGCAGCGCGGGGTCAGCGGGACACCAAGAGACCCAGTACTTC	CASSAGSAGHQETQYF
-	TRBV6-2/TRBV6-3	TRBD2	TRBJ2-1	TGTGCCAGCAGTTACTCGAACCCTAGCGGCAATGAGCAGTTCTTC	CASSYSNPSGNEQFF
many	TRBV3-1	-	TRBJ2-5	TGTGCCAGCAGCCCTTACCCAGCGGAACCCCAAGAGACCCAGTACTTC	CASSPYPAEPQETQYF
few	TRBV6-1	TRBD2	TRBJ2-1	TGTGCCAGCAGTTACCTAGCGGGGGAGCAGTTCTTC	CASSYLAGEQFF
-	TRBV27	TRBD1	TRBJ1-5	TGTGCCAGCAGTCCCAGGGGACAGCCTTATAGCAATCAGCCCCAGCATTTT	CASSPRGQPYSNQPQHF
many	TRBV12-3/TRBV12-4	TRBD2	TRBJ2-5	TGTGCCAGCAGTTACGGGACTAGCGGGAACCAAGAGACCCAGTACTTC	CASSYGTSGNQETQYF
-	TRBV7-6	-	TRBJ1-2	TGTGCCAGCAGCCCAGGGCGGGATTTCGGCTATGGCTACACCTTC	CASSPGRDFGYGYTF
few	TRBV13	TRBD1	TRBJ2-5	TGTGCCAGCAGCTTAGGCTGGGGACAGCAAGAGACCCAGTACTTC	CASSLGWGQQETQYF
-	TRBV7-9	TRBD2	TRBJ2-3	TGTGCCAGCAGCTTCCCTGAACTAGCGGGGTACACAGATACGCAGTATTTT	CASSFPELAGYTDTQYF
-	TRBV19	-	TRBJ2-7	TGTGCCAGTAGTATAGATTGGACTGCCACCTACGAGCAGTACTTC	CASSIDWTATYEQYF
few	TRBV6-2/TRBV6-3	-	TRBJ2-2	TGTGCCAGCAGGGGGTCCAGCGGAAGCGCATTAAACACCGGGGAGCTGTTTTTT	CASRGSSGSALNTGELFF
-	TRBV30	-	TRBJ2-6	TGTGCCTGGACGGGCTCTGGGGCCAACGTCCTGACTTTC	CAWTGSGANVLTF
many	TRBV20-1	TRBD2	TRBJ2-7	TGCAGTGCTACCTGGGCGGGAGGAACCTACGAGCAGTACTTC	CSATWAGGTYEQYF
-	TRBV7-2	TRBD1	TRBJ1-4	TGTGCCAGCAGCTTAGGGACAGGGAGAACGGAAAAACTGTTTTTT	CASSLGTGRTEKLFF
few	TRBV5-1	-	TRBJ1-6	TGCGCCAGCAGCCGAGGCGGACGTGGGGTTAATTCACCCCTCCACTTT	CASSRGGRGVNSPLHF
-	TRBV18	-	TRBJ1-1	TGTGCCAGCTCCCCCCTTGGTGAGATGGGGAACACTGAAGCTTTCTTT	CASSPLGEMGNTEAFF